The 15 T cell receptor beta chains presented below share a single source sample, sequenced in a study of T-cell reconstitution after alpha-beta-depleted transplantation in children. The library targeted TCRbeta and was prepared with unique molecular identifiers. Using its own MiXCR run on the PCR reads, TCRdb lists one record per CDR3 protein. Of 250,000 to 350,000 distinct CDR3 sequences detected, around 20% appear once; the ten largest clones hold approximately 9.9%. Material: PBMCs, mostly from graft donor cells, obtained 180 days after TCRalphabeta/CD19-depleted stem cell transplant. All receptors derive from a male patient younger than 18 who had a stem cell transplant for acute lymphoblastic leukemia, so the T cells may come from the graft donor.

This clonotype was seen only a few times. The J gene is TRBJ2-1, the V gene TRBV12-3 or TRBV12-4; TRBD2 matches at 11 bases. V was pared by 6 bases and J by 3 bases, with 4 bases of the junction left unmatched. CDR3 size: 15 residues. The CDR3: CASSGGLADYNEQFF. CDR3 sequence (DNA): TGTGCCAGCAGCGGGGGACTAGCGGACTACAATGAGCAGTTCTTC.

The sample holds many counts of this clonotype. The chain is built from TRBV12-3 or TRBV12-4 and TRBJ1-2, with 7 bases fitting TRBD1. V trimming: 6 bases; J trimming: 8 bases; junction bases outside the gene matches: 9. This CDR3 contains 13 residues. CDR3 in amino acids: CASRSRGIKGYTF. The CDR3 nucleotides are TGTGCCAGCAGATCCAGGGGGATTAAGGGCTACACCTTC.

This clonotype was counted between two and nine times. CDR3 loop: CASSLGPGEYLEQFF. The CDR3 region has the DNA TGCGCCAGCAGCTTGGGTCCAGGGGAGTATTTGGAGCAGTTCTTC. The chain uses TRBV5-1 and TRBJ2-1, with a possible D match to TRBD1 (6 bases). V lost 0 bases and J lost 10, with 17 bases in between. CDR3 length equals 15 residues. Germline CDR1 and CDR2: SGHRS and YFSETQ.

The sample holds a few counts of this clonotype. The CDR3 bases are TGCGCCAGCAGCCAACCCTTCCGGGGGGCTAACTATGGCTACACCTTC. This gives the protein CASSQPFRGANYGYTF. The chain uses TRBV4-1 and TRBJ1-2; D may be TRBD1 (5 bases). The CDR3 contains 16 residues. CDR1 and CDR2 from the germline V gene are MGHRA and YSYEKL. The V end lost 2 bases, the J end lost 0 bases, and 13 bases lay between the germline ends.

This clonotype was seen just once. V and J are TRBV6-5 and TRBJ2-7, with TRBD1 as a possible D gene (5 bases). The CDR3 is made up of 13 amino acids. Trimming removed 2 bases at V and 3 bases at J, with 8 bases between. Germline-derived CDR1 and CDR2 are MNHEY and SVGAGI. For the CDR3, the DNA is TGTGCCAGCAGTTACGTTAGGGGCTACGAGCAGTACTTC. Residues: CASSYVRGYEQYF.

This clonotype has just a few counts. The chain employs TRBV4-1 and TRBJ2-1; TRBD1 is a possible D gene (6 bases). Germline CDR1 reads MGHRA; CDR2 reads YSYEKL. V lost 3 bases and J lost 4, with 10 bases in between. The CDR3 runs 14 residues. CDR3 nucleotides: TGCGCCAGCAGCCACCGGACAGCTTACAATGAGCAGTTCTTC. It yields the protein CASSHRTAYNEQFF.

This clonotype was found a few times. The rearrangement links TRBV5-1 to TRBJ2-2, with TRBD2 as a possible D gene (5 bases). CDR3 length: 16 residues. V lost 1 base, J lost 0 bases, and 10 bases lay in between. The germline V gene encodes CDR1 SGHRS and CDR2 YFSETQ. This CDR3 reads CASSLWAGTNTGELFF. The CDR3, as DNA: TGCGCCAGCAGCTTGTGGGCGGGTACGAACACCGGGGAGCTGTTTTTT.

The rearrangement links TRBV27 to TRBJ1-2, with D possibly matching TRBD1 (5 bases). Trimming stripped 1 base from V and 2 bases from J, with 8 bases between. In germline, CDR1 is MNHEY, CDR2 SMNVEV (reference sequence). CDR3 length: 14 residues. CDR3 nucleotide sequence: TGTGCCAGCAGTTTATGGGGGGAAAACTATGGCTACACCTTC. It is translated as CASSLWGENYGYTF.

The rearrangement links TRBV20-1 to TRBJ2-3; 12 nucleotides align to TRBD2. CDR1 is DFQATT, CDR2 SNEGSKA, per germline (reference sequence). Trimming removed 1 base from V and 7 bases from J; junction bases left unmatched: 18. The CDR3 contains 19 residues. CDR3 amino acids: CSARVPSSGRADSQNTQYF. CDR3 bases: TGCAGTGCTAGAGTTCCGTCTAGCGGGAGGGCCGATTCTCAAAATACGCAGTATTTT.

This clonotype was observed a handful of times. The chain employs TRBV4-1 and TRBJ2-5; a possible D gene is TRBD2 (5 bases). Trimming shortened V by 0 bases and J by 0 bases, and 14 bases separated the two germline ends. The CDR3 spans 17 residues. CDR1 and CDR2 from the germline V gene are MGHRA and YSYEKL. Here the CDR3 DNA reads TGCGCCAGCAGCCAAGATGTCTCGGGAACATACCAAGAGACCCAGTACTTC. This encodes CASSQDVSGTYQETQYF.

The chain joins TRBV12-3 or TRBV12-4 to TRBJ2-7; possible D gene TRBD2, 6 bases. The CDR3 covers 14 residues. V gave up 2 bases and J gave up 1 base, with 9 bases separating them. The CDR3 spells CASSLLAVSYEQYF. In nucleotides, the CDR3 is TGTGCCAGCAGTTTATTAGCGGTTTCCTACGAGCAGTACTTC.

On this clonotype itself: One end of the junction fails to match germline, which may point to a read error. The J gene is TRBJ2-7, the V gene TRBV5-1, with 14 positions matching TRBD2. Germline CDR1 SGHRS, CDR2 YFSETQ. The CDR3 has 16 residues. CDR3: CASSWGLAGENYEPYF. CDR3 nucleotides: TGCGCCAGCAGCTGGGGACTAGCGGGGGAGAACTACGAGCCGTACTTC.

This clonotype occurred many times. The chain carries TRBV12-3 or TRBV12-4 and TRBJ2-7; TRBD2 agrees at 8 bases. Trimming took 3 bases from V and 2 from J; bases not matched to a gene: 0. The CDR3 is 13 residues long. The CDR3 reads CASSFSGAYEQYF. The CDR3 DNA follows: TGTGCCAGCAGTTTTAGCGGGGCCTACGAGCAGTACTTC.

The rearrangement uses TRBV6-5 and TRBJ2-3; D may match TRBD1 or TRBD2 (5 bases each). Germline V CDR1 and CDR2: MNHEY, SVGAGI. Trimming removed 6 bases at V and 14 bases at J, with 15 bases between. This CDR3 has 11 residues. The DNA of the CDR3 is TGTGCCAGCAGCAACGCCGGGACGGGGTATTTT. Translation: CASSNAGTGYF.

This chain joins TRBV18 and TRBJ1-1; D gene ambiguous. The V end was cut by 3 bases, the J end by 6 bases, with 17 bases between. CDR3 size: 15 residues. Germline CDR1 and CDR2: KGHSH and LQKENI. The CDR3 here is CASSPLSEIRAEAFF. For the CDR3, the DNA is TGTGCCAGCTCACCGCTCTCGGAAATAAGGGCTGAAGCTTTCTTT.